This record looks at one TCR beta chain sequence and its context. This entry belongs to a study of T-cell memory formation after mild COVID-19. TCRdb recomputed calls from the 5' RACE reads with MiXCR, one row per CDR3 protein. In the table there are around 500,000 distinct CDR3 sequences, roughly 18% of which are singletons. CDR1 and CDR2 from the germline V gene are MNHEY and SVGAGI. V shed 7 bases, J shed 5 bases, and the junction held 10 bases outside the gene matches. The CDR3 runs to 14 residues. The origin of this receptor is an adult woman who had mild COVID-19 (a few samples of this study predate the infection). Cell type and time point are not known. The sample was PBMCs or a T cell subset sorted from them (not recorded which). The chain employs TRBV6-5 and TRBJ2-7, with TRBD1 matching over 8 bases. The CDR3 loop reads CASTDRGAFHEQYF. For the CDR3, the DNA is TGTGCCAGCACCGACAGGGGAGCGTTCCACGAGCAGTACTTC.